The 26 T cell receptor beta chains listed next were all sequenced from one sample in a study of blood T cell repertoires in COVID-19. The method was immunoSEQ multiplex PCR; TCRdb's version includes in-frame clones alone and lacks a portion of them. The sample has around 370,000 clones, around 90% seen once; the top ten hold more than 3%. What was sequenced was peripheral blood. These receptors all come from a woman between 18 and 30 years old who had recovered from COVID-19.

The chain uses TRBV25-1 and TRBJ1-6; 8 nucleotides match TRBD1. The CDR3 loop spans 14 amino acids. The V segment lost 7 bases and the J segment 7 bases; nucleotides outside the gene matches: 6. Germline CDR1 and CDR2: MGHDK and SYGVNS. The CDR3 DNA reads TGTGCCAGCACCAGGGGGCTGGGGAATTCACCCCTCCACTTT. It codes for CASTRGLGNSPLHF.

This rearrangement joins TRBV7-9 to TRBJ1-1, with 10 bases fitting TRBD1. The CDR3 has 14 amino acids. Losses at the gene ends were 5 bases for V and 4 bases for J; bases not matched to a gene: 4. CDR1 is SEHNR and CDR2 is FQNEAQ in the germline V gene (reference sequence). CDR3 nucleotides: TGTGCCAGCAGCGAGAGGACAGGGGGCACTGAAGCTTTCTTT. It codes for CASSERTGGTEAFF.

A single count supports this clone. The rearrangement joins TRBV29-1 to TRBJ1-4, with D perhaps TRBD1 (5 bases). Germline assignment: CDR1 SQVTM and CDR2 ANQGSEA. The CDR3 consists of 11 residues. V was trimmed by 7 bases and J by 6 bases, leaving 9 bases between them. CDR3 sequence reads: CSGGTDEKLFF. The CDR3 DNA is TGCAGCGGCGGGACGGATGAAAAACTGTTTTTT.

This clone came up once. This chain joins TRBV6-2 or TRBV6-3 and TRBJ2-2; D remains unclear. V was clipped by 5 bases and J by 3 bases, with 7 bases between them. This CDR3 has 13 amino acids. CDR1 and CDR2 from the germline V gene are MNHEY and SVGEGT. CDR3 in amino acids: CASSLGHTGELFF. CDR3 in DNA: TGTGCCAGCAGTCTCGGTCACACCGGGGAGCTGTTTTTT.

This chain links TRBV4-1 with TRBJ2-2; TRBD2 is a possible D gene (6 bases). From germline, CDR1 is MGHRA and CDR2 YSYEKL. The ends were cut back, 1 base at V and 4 bases at J, with 13 bases in the middle. The CDR3 is made up of 16 amino acids. CDR3 sequence: CASSQVRRLVTGELFF. CDR3 coding DNA: TGCGCCAGCAGCCAAGTTAGACGACTAGTCACCGGGGAGCTGTTTTTT.

This chain connects TRBV5-1 to TRBJ2-1; the D gene is possibly TRBD1 (5 bases). The V and J ends lost 5 bases and 12 bases respectively, with 15 bases between them. The CDR3 covers 12 residues. Germline values: CDR1 SGHRS, CDR2 YFSETQ. In DNA form, the CDR3 reads TGCGCCAGCAGTTTATTAGGGGATTTGCAGTTCTTC. This gives the protein CASSLLGDLQFF.

The J gene is TRBJ1-2, the V gene TRBV19; the match to TRBD1 covers 7 bases. Looked up from germline, CDR1 is LNHDA and CDR2 is SQIVND (reference sequence). Germline trimming cut 5 bases from V and 0 bases from J; bases unmatched to any gene: 12. The CDR3 sequence is 17 residues long. The CDR3 bases are TGTGCCAGTAGTCCAGGGGGGTGGCGGCAAGCTAACTATGGCTACACCTTC. It specifies CASSPGGWRQANYGYTF.

The chain has TRBV7-9 and TRBJ2-3; TRBD1 aligns across 8 bases. The V and J ends lost 3 bases and 6 bases, in that order; junction bases with no gene match: 2. Looked up from germline, CDR1 is SEHNR and CDR2 is FQNEAQ (reference sequence). This CDR3 region has 13 residues. In DNA, the CDR3 is TGTGCCAGCAGCTTTCAGGGGGCGGATACGCAGTATTTT. Its protein product is CASSFQGADTQYF.

The chain uses TRBV6-5 and TRBJ1-5; 7 bases align to TRBD1. J gave up 7 bases and V 7 bases, and 10 bases lay outside the gene matches. CDR3 size: 14 residues. Germline V gene sequence: CDR1 MNHEY, CDR2 SVGAGI. In nucleotides, the CDR3 is TGTGCCAGCACCCCTCAAGGGGGCAGGCAGCCCCAGCATTTT. Encoded protein: CASTPQGGRQPQHF.

This chain uses TRBV19 with TRBJ2-4; 8 bases map to TRBD1. The CDR3 totals 16 residues. Germline V lookup: CDR1 LNHDA, CDR2 SQIVND (reference sequence). J lost 3 bases, V lost 6 bases, and 10 bases had no gene match. The CDR3 DNA reads as TGTGCCAGTAGGGGGAGGCAGGGGGCTGACAAAAACATTCAGTACTTC. Amino acids: CASRGRQGADKNIQYF.

The rearrangement uses TRBV12-3 or TRBV12-4 and TRBJ1-1; 7 bases are shared with TRBD1. V shed 5 bases, J shed 7 bases, and the junction held 7 bases outside the gene matches. The CDR3 sequence is 13 residues long. The CDR3 is CASSQINRGEAFF. CDR3 bases: TGTGCCAGCAGTCAAATTAACAGGGGTGAAGCTTTCTTT.

The V and J genes are TRBV7-2 and TRBJ1-5; maybe TRBD1 (5 bases). The CDR3 runs 15 residues. Trimming pared 5 bases from V and 7 bases from J, leaving 18 bases between. CDR1 and CDR2 (germline): SGHTA, FQGNSA. The CDR3 is CASSPGGGWGQPQHF. CDR3 DNA: TGTGCCAGCAGCCCAGGTGGAGGGTGGGGGCAGCCCCAGCATTTT.

The chain couples TRBV3-1 (or the pseudogene TRBV3-2) to TRBJ1-2; D is undetermined. The CDR3 covers 13 residues. V lost 4 bases, J lost 3 bases, and 9 bases lay in between. From germline, CDR1 is LGHDT and CDR2 YNNKEL (reference sequence). The CDR3 nucleotides are TGTGCCAGCAGCCCCGCCACAGACTATGGCTACACCTTC. Its translation is CASSPATDYGYTF.

The V call is TRBV18, the J call TRBJ2-1; D is undetermined. Looked up from germline, CDR1 is KGHSH and CDR2 is LQKENI. V was pared by 4 bases and J by 7 bases, with 8 bases between. The CDR3 has 12 amino acids. CDR3 amino acids: CASSQTYNEQFF. CDR3 in DNA: TGTGCCAGCTCACAAACTTATAATGAGCAGTTCTTC.

The rearrangement links TRBV13 to TRBJ2-1; D is perhaps TRBD2 (5 bases). Germline V gene lookup returns CDR1 PRHDT and CDR2 FYEKMQ (reference sequence). CDR3 size: 13 residues. Trimming cost V 1 base and J 6 bases, with 7 bases left between them. The CDR3 region has the DNA TGTGCCAGCAGCTTAGAGGAGGTCAATGAGCAGTTCTTC. Protein product: CASSLEEVNEQFF. Based on the CDR3 plus reference TRBV13 and TRBJ2-1, the full variable domain is AAGVIQSPRHLIKEKRETATLKCYPIPRHDTVYWYQQGPGQDPQFLISFYEKMQSDKGSIPDRFSAQQFSDYHSELNMSSLELGDSALYFCASSLEEVNEQFFGPGTRLTVL.

The V and J genes are TRBV6-5 and TRBJ1-2; unclear D gene. V was clipped by 2 bases and J by 3 bases, with 7 bases between them. The CDR3 sequence is 13 residues long. The germline gives CDR1 MNHEY, CDR2 SVGAGI. The CDR3 nucleotides are TGTGCCAGCAGTTACAACTCACACTATGGCTACACCTTC. Translation: CASSYNSHYGYTF.

This sequence joins TRBV5-6 and TRBJ2-5; 8 nucleotides match TRBD1. Germline V lookup: CDR1 SGHDT, CDR2 YYEEEE. The CDR3 runs to 15 residues. Losses at the gene ends were 1 base for V and 5 bases for J; bases not matched to a gene: 7. CDR3 loop: CASSLKAGGIETQYF. In DNA form, the CDR3 reads TGTGCCAGCAGCTTGAAAGCAGGGGGCATCGAGACCCAGTACTTC.

The chain employs TRBV15 and TRBJ2-5, with 9 bases fitting TRBD2. The germline V gene encodes CDR1 LNHNV and CDR2 YYDKDF (reference sequence). The CDR3 is 18 amino acids. V was pared by 5 bases and J by 5 bases, with 18 bases of the junction left unmatched. The CDR3 nucleotides are TGTGCCACCAGCGGGGGACATTCACTAGCGGGCGGCGTGGAGACCCAGTACTTC. Amino acid sequence: CATSGGHSLAGGVETQYF. Variable domain in full (rest from reference TRBV15 and TRBJ2-5): DAMVIQNPRYQVTQFGKPVTLSCSQTLNHNVMYWYQQKSSQAPKLLFHYYDKDFNNEADTPDNFQSRRPNTSFCFLDIRSPGLGDTAMYLCATSGGHSLAGGVETQYFGPGTRLLVL.

This rearrangement joins TRBV9 to TRBJ1-6; D is possibly TRBD1 (5 bases). The V end lost 4 bases, the J end lost 5 bases, and 13 bases lay between the germline ends. The CDR3 consists of 15 residues. The germline CDR1 and CDR2 sequences are SGDLS and YYNGEE. The CDR3 loop reads CASSPYDSNNSPLHF. The CDR3 DNA follows: TGTGCCAGCAGCCCATACGACAGCAATAATTCACCCCTCCACTTT.

The genes are TRBV2 and TRBJ2-1; tentatively, D is TRBD2 (5 bases). The V gene's germline CDR1 is SNHLY and CDR2 FYNNEI. This CDR3 is 14 amino acids long. Trimming took off 10 bases at V and 9 bases at J, with 22 bases between the two ends. CDR3: CATTVVEVEGEQFF. CDR3 sequence (DNA): TGTGCCACCACCGTCGTAGAAGTTGAGGGTGAGCAGTTCTTC.

CDR3: CASSLRTATGNSPLHF. Here the CDR3 DNA reads TGTGCCAGCAGCCTAAGAACCGCCACGGGGAATTCACCCCTCCACTTT. The rearrangement joins TRBV7-2 to TRBJ1-6, with D unclear. Trimming removed 5 bases from V and 7 bases from J, with 18 bases in between. The germline CDR1 and CDR2 sequences are SGHTA and FQGNSA. The CDR3 sequence is 16 residues long.

The V and J genes are TRBV18 and TRBJ2-5; tentatively, D is TRBD2 (6 bases). Trimming took off 2 bases at V and 4 bases at J, with 17 bases between the two ends. CDR3 length equals 16 residues. From germline, CDR1 is KGHSH and CDR2 LQKENI. CDR3 bases: TGTGCCAGCTCACCATTTACCGGGGGAGACGGAGAGACCCAGTACTTC. It is translated as CASSPFTGGDGETQYF.

The chain carries TRBV15 and TRBJ2-4; tentative D call: TRBD1 (6 bases). The ends were cut back, 0 bases at V and 3 bases at J, with 12 bases in the middle. The CDR3 loop spans 16 amino acids. Germline-derived CDR1 and CDR2 are LNHNV and YYDKDF (reference sequence). CDR3 nucleotide sequence: TGTGCCACCAGCAGAGATAGGGGCAGGGGCAAAAACATTCAGTACTTC. It codes for CATSRDRGRGKNIQYF.

The gene calls are TRBV10-2 and TRBJ2-5, with a weak D call TRBD2 (6 bases). V lost 0 bases and J lost 1, with 21 bases in between. The CDR3 covers 19 residues. Germline lookup yields CDR1 WSHSY and CDR2 SAAADI. Written as DNA, the CDR3 is TGCGCCAGCAGTGAGTCTAGGTCGTCTTGGCAGGGACTCCAAGAGACCCAGTACTTC. This encodes CASSESRSSWQGLQETQYF.

The chain joins TRBV5-1 to TRBJ1-4, with 9 positions matching TRBD1. The V and J ends lost 0 bases and 5 bases, in that order; junction bases with no gene match: 2. This CDR3 is 15 amino acids long. CDR1 is SGHRS, CDR2 YFSETQ, per germline. The DNA for the CDR3 is TGCGCCAGCAGCTTGGGGGACAGGGAGAATGAAAAACTGTTTTTT. Amino acid sequence: CASSLGDRENEKLFF.

CDR3 DNA sequence: TGTGCCAGCAGCTCCTTAGCCGGGGAGCTGTTTTTT. Protein product: CASSSLAGELFF. This chain joins TRBV7-7 and TRBJ2-2; D gene uncertain. V gave up 4 bases and J gave up 6 bases, with 6 bases separating them. CDR1 and CDR2 from the germline V gene are SSHAT and FNYEAQ (reference sequence). The CDR3 sequence is 12 residues long. Using reference TRBV7-7 and TRBJ2-2 for the parts outside the CDR3, the full variable domain is GAGVSQSPRYKVTKRGQDVTLRCDPISSHATLYWYQQALGQGPEFLTYFNYEAQPDKSGLPSDRFSAERPEGSISTLTIQRTEQRDSAMYRCASSSLAGELFFGEGSRLTVL.